Listed below are T cell receptor beta chains from one sample, sequenced in a study of blood T cell repertoires in COVID-19. Sequencing was performed with immunoSEQ multiplex PCR; in TCRdb, only in-frame clones are kept and a portion is missing. This table holds under 300,000 clones, 80% to 95% found once. Specimen: PBMCs or T cells enriched from blood (not recorded which). Receptors were obtained from a woman under 30 who had recovered from COVID-19. CDR3s include the opening cysteine and the closing phenylalanine or tryptophan. A D gene is named only where the DNA matches it firmly. The size of a clone is reported for some rows only, either as once, few or many, or as a class for expanded clones.

CSASGLGGPGDTQYF	TGCAGTGCTAGTGGTCTGGGAGGGCCGGGAGATACGCAGTATTTT	TRBJ2-3	once	TRBD2	TRBV20-1
CAISDGSNYGYTF	TGTGCCATCAGTGATGGCAGTAACTATGGCTACACCTTC	TRBJ1-2	.	.	TRBV10-3
CASSLGRGSNQPQHF	TGTGCCAGCAGCTTAGGCAGGGGTAGCAATCAGCCCCAGCATTTT	TRBJ1-5	.	.	TRBV7-9
CASRPNPGGQPQHF	TGTGCTAGTCGACCCAATCCAGGGGGTCAGCCCCAGCATTTT	TRBJ1-5	.	TRBD1	TRBV12-5
CATSDPRDLGYGYTF	TGTGCCACCAGTGATCCCAGGGACTTGGGCTATGGCTACACCTTC	TRBJ1-2	.	.	TRBV24-1
CASSLEGGASYNEQFF	TGTGCCAGCAGCTTAGAGGGGGGGGCCTCCTACAATGAGCAGTTCTTC	TRBJ2-1	few	.	TRBV7-6
CASSQDLTGGLLAETQYF	TGTGCCAGCAGCCAAGATTTAACGGGGGGGCTGTTGGCCGAGACCCAGTACTTC	TRBJ2-5	once	TRBD2	TRBV3-1/TRBV3-2
CASSTRQGSNEQYF	TGCGCCAGCAGCACCCGACAGGGTAGCAACGAGCAGTACTTC	TRBJ2-7	.	TRBD1	TRBV5-1
CASKRDRNNEQFF	TGTGCCAGCAAAAGGGACAGAAACAATGAGCAGTTCTTC	TRBJ2-1	.	TRBD1	TRBV2
CASSLEGSTEAFF	TGTGCCAGCAGCTTAGAGGGGTCCACTGAAGCTTTCTTT	TRBJ1-1	.	.	TRBV7-9
CASSLAQTRPTGELFF	TGTGCCAGCAGCTTGGCCCAGACCAGGCCAACCGGGGAGCTGTTTTTT	TRBJ2-2	.	.	TRBV7-6
CASSDRGHNSPLHF	TGTGCCAGCAGTGACAGGGGCCATAATTCACCCCTCCACTTT	TRBJ1-6	.	TRBD1	TRBV28
CASSQVRELYNSPLHF	TGCGCCAGCAGCCAAGTCAGGGAACTATATAATTCACCCCTCCACTTT	TRBJ1-6	.	.	TRBV4-1
CASSLQRGRAGNTIYF	TGTGCCAGCAGCTTACAAAGGGGGCGCGCTGGAAACACCATATATTTT	TRBJ1-3	.	TRBD1	TRBV5-8
CASSLRGGGGQGNTEAFF	TGTGCCAGCAGTTTGAGGGGAGGTGGGGGACAGGGGAACACTGAAGCTTTCTTT	TRBJ1-1	.	TRBD1	TRBV28
CASRSTDRSSTDTQYF	TGTGCCAGCAGATCAACCGACAGGAGTAGCACAGATACGCAGTATTTT	TRBJ2-3	.	.	TRBV7-9
CASTLDRAAFF	TGTGCCAGTACCCTAGACAGGGCTGCTTTCTTT	TRBJ1-1	.	TRBD1	TRBV19
CASRPIAGGYNEQFF	TGTGCCAGCAGACCCATAGCGGGAGGTTACAATGAGCAGTTCTTC	TRBJ2-1	.	TRBD2	TRBV11-2
CASSPHPPGGDYGYTF	TGTGCCAGCTCACCACACCCCCCGGGGGGAGACTATGGCTACACCTTC	TRBJ1-2	.	.	TRBV18
CASHSNGQGNYGYTF	TGTGCCAGCCACTCTAACGGACAGGGAAACTATGGCTACACCTTC	TRBJ1-2	.	TRBD1	TRBV28
CASSLGTGNHEQYF	TGTGCCAGCAGTTTGGGGACAGGGAACCACGAGCAGTACTTC	TRBJ2-7	.	TRBD1	TRBV7-9
CASSLASLAGGPVYEQYF	TGTGCCAGCAGCTTAGCCTCTCTAGCGGGAGGGCCTGTCTACGAGCAGTACTTC	TRBJ2-7	.	TRBD2	TRBV13
CASSLAPRQGTTYEQYF	TGTGCCAGCAGTTTAGCCCCAAGACAGGGGACGACCTACGAGCAGTACTTC	TRBJ2-7	.	TRBD1	TRBV28
CASSPDIWNTEAFF	TGTGCCAGCAGCCCGGACATCTGGAACACTGAAGCTTTCTTT	TRBJ1-1	few	.	TRBV6-5
CASSHEDRDYGYTF	TGTGCCAGCAGCCACGAAGACAGGGACTATGGCTACACCTTC	TRBJ1-2	.	TRBD1	TRBV3-1/TRBV3-2
CAISGSTGIGYTF	TGTGCCATCAGTGGATCGACAGGGATCGGCTACACCTTC	TRBJ1-2	once	TRBD1	TRBV10-3
CASSRGTEPNQPQHF	TGTGCCAGCAGCCGCGGGACAGAACCCAATCAGCCCCAGCATTTT	TRBJ1-5	.	TRBD1	TRBV9
CASRTGGQETQYF	TGTGCCAGTAGGACAGGGGGCCAAGAGACCCAGTACTTC	TRBJ2-5	.	TRBD1	TRBV19
CASSQDLASGYGRINEQFF	TGTGCCAGCAGCCAAGATCTTGCTAGCGGGTATGGTCGGATCAATGAGCAGTTCTTC	TRBJ2-1	.	TRBD2	TRBV3-1/TRBV3-2
CASSVASGTGYTEAFF	TGTGCCAGCAGCGTAGCTTCAGGGACAGGGTACACTGAAGCTTTCTTT	TRBJ1-1	once	TRBD1	TRBV9
CASSVAVTSGNEQFF	TGTGCCAGCAGCGTAGCAGTGACTAGTGGCAATGAGCAGTTCTTC	TRBJ2-1	.	.	TRBV9
CASSLTGASATEAFF	TGTGCCAGCAGCTTAACAGGGGCCAGTGCCACTGAAGCTTTCTTT	TRBJ1-1	.	TRBD1	TRBV13
CASSPRGETQYF	TGTGCCAGCAGCCCCCGGGGAGAGACCCAGTACTTC	TRBJ2-5	.	.	TRBV9
CASSVDRSFLDNEQFF	TGTGCCAGCAGCGTGGACAGGAGCTTCCTGGACAATGAGCAGTTCTTC	TRBJ2-1	.	TRBD1	TRBV2
CAINSQGVGGTQYF	TGTGCCATCAACTCTCAGGGAGTAGGGGGTACGCAGTATTTT	TRBJ2-3	.	.	TRBV10-3
CASSMYDKVSNEKLFF	TGTGCCAGTAGCATGTACGACAAGGTATCTAATGAAAAACTGTTTTTT	TRBJ1-4	once	.	TRBV19
CASGMENSPLHF	TGTGCCAGTGGAATGGAGAATTCACCCCTCCACTTT	TRBJ1-6	.	.	TRBV19
CAISESPGGKPYEQYF	TGTGCCATCAGTGAGTCGCCCGGGGGAAAACCCTACGAGCAGTACTTC	TRBJ2-7	.	.	TRBV10-3
CASTTDRNTEAFF	TGTGCCAGCACTACAGACCGCAACACTGAAGCTTTCTTT	TRBJ1-1	.	.	TRBV2
CASSVGPGDLNYGYTF	TGTGCCAGCAGCGTAGGGCCCGGGGATCTTAACTATGGCTACACCTTC	TRBJ1-2	.	.	TRBV9
CASSEGADEAFF	TGCGCCAGCAGTGAGGGGGCCGACGAAGCTTTCTTT	TRBJ1-1	.	.	TRBV10-1
CASSQDPSGRSLDTQYF	TGTGCCAGCAGCCAAGATCCTAGCGGGAGATCTTTGGATACGCAGTATTTT	TRBJ2-3	.	TRBD2	TRBV4-2
CASSPTGWDGNTIYF	TGTGCCAGCTCACCTACAGGGTGGGACGGAAACACCATATATTTT	TRBJ1-3	.	.	TRBV18
CASSWGQRNTIYF	TGTGCCAGCAGCTGGGGACAGAGAAACACCATATATTTT	TRBJ1-3	.	TRBD1	TRBV13
CASSLGTGARGNQPQHF	TGCGCCAGCAGCCTAGGGACAGGCGCCCGAGGCAATCAGCCCCAGCATTTT	TRBJ1-5	.	TRBD1	TRBV5-1
CASSIPVTGVSGNTIYF	TGTGCCAGCAGCATCCCTGTTACAGGGGTCTCTGGAAACACCATATATTTT	TRBJ1-3	.	TRBD1	TRBV7-8
CASSVSSGGSYNEQFF	TGTGCCAGCAGCGTCAGTAGCGGGGGATCCTACAATGAGCAGTTCTTC	TRBJ2-1	.	TRBD2	TRBV9
CASSYTGDGYTF	TGTGCCAGCAGCTATACAGGGGACGGCTACACCTTC	TRBJ1-2	.	TRBD1	TRBV11-2
CSPATRVPMREQYF	TGCAGCCCGGCAACCAGGGTCCCGATGCGGGAGCAGTACTTC	TRBJ2-7	.	.	TRBV29-1
CASLGGRGSETQYF	TGTGCCAGCCTCGGGGGGCGGGGTTCAGAGACCCAGTACTTC	TRBJ2-5	.	.	TRBV7-8
CASSLGTSSLQQFF	TGCGCCAGCAGCTTGGGAACTAGCAGCTTACAGCAGTTCTTC	TRBJ2-1	.	.	TRBV5-1
CASGPTGNVYGYTF	TGTGCCAGCGGCCCGACAGGGAACGTCTATGGCTACACCTTC	TRBJ1-2	.	TRBD1	TRBV27
CASSPPGFGETQYF	TGTGCCAGCAGCCCCCCAGGATTCGGAGAGACCCAGTACTTC	TRBJ2-5	.	.	TRBV3-1/TRBV3-2
CASSLGSRDSPLHF	TGCGCCAGCAGCTTGGGCAGTCGGGATTCACCCCTCCACTTT	TRBJ1-6	.	.	TRBV5-1
CASSLNPDTEAFF	TGTGCCAGCAGCTTAAACCCGGACACTGAAGCTTTCTTT	TRBJ1-1	once	.	TRBV7-3
CASSLNPSRVEEEFF	TGTGCCAGCAGCTTAAATCCCTCCAGGGTAGAGGAAGAGTTCTTC	TRBJ2-1	.	.	TRBV27
CASNPSSGADNEQFF	TGTGCCAGCAACCCCTCTAGCGGGGCGGACAATGAGCAGTTCTTC	TRBJ2-1	few	TRBD2	TRBV3-1/TRBV3-2
CASSSGTSGAYNEQFF	TGTGCCAGCAGCTCCGGGACTAGCGGGGCATACAATGAGCAGTTCTTC	TRBJ2-1	.	TRBD2	TRBV5-6
CASRGGPREVFF	TGTGCCAGCAGAGGGGGGCCTCGGGAGGTGTTTTTT	TRBJ1-4	.	.	TRBV25-1